The 28 T cell receptor beta chains reported below all come from one sample, sequenced in a study of cytomegalovirus exposure and HLA in healthy donors. Researchers ran the PCR with 60 Vbeta and 13 Jbeta primers. Clones were read by immunoSEQ multiplex PCR, and TCRdb kept only the in-frame ones, dropping some. The sample includes over 120,000 clones, 75% of them seen just once. Source material: PBMCs. The receptors were sampled from a man under 40 in good health and CMV-seronegative.

This clone turned up a few times. The gene calls are TRBV30 and TRBJ2-1, with 9 bases aligning to TRBD1. The trim removed 0 bases at V and 9 bases at J, leaving 3 bases unmatched. This CDR3 is 13 amino acids long. Germline CDR1 GTSNPN, CDR2 SVGIG (reference sequence). CDR3 nucleotide sequence: TGTGCCTGGAGTGTACAGGGGGCAGCTGAGCAGTTCTTC. Protein sequence: CAWSVQGAAEQFF.

V is TRBV5-8 and J is TRBJ2-5; D is undetermined. The CDR3 is 14 residues long. Per the germline V gene, CDR1 is SGHTS and CDR2 is YDEGEE. Deletions cut 0 bases from V and 7 bases from J, with 13 bases between. The CDR3 DNA follows: TGTGCCAGCAGCTTGGAGGCTACAGCCGGGACCCAGTACTTC. This sequence encodes CASSLEATAGTQYF.

This chain links TRBV6-6 with TRBJ1-2; TRBD1 aligns across 8 bases. Trimming cost V 2 bases and J 6 bases; bases outside gene matches: 8. The CDR3 extends over 15 amino acids. CDR1 and CDR2 (germline): MNHNY, SVGAGI (reference sequence). DNA of the CDR3: TGTGCCAGCAGTTACCCCCGGACAGGGAAGAATGGCTACACCTTC. It encodes CASSYPRTGKNGYTF.

The J gene is TRBJ1-5, the V gene TRBV7-9, with D tentatively TRBD1 (5 bases). Germline V gene lookup returns CDR1 SEHNR and CDR2 FQNEAQ (reference sequence). The CDR3 is made up of 18 amino acids. The ends were cut back, 3 bases at V and 0 bases at J, with 18 bases in the middle. CDR3 nucleotide sequence: TGTGCCAGCAGCTTCAGGTCCCCCGACAGTTATAGCAATCAGCCCCAGCATTTT. Its translation is CASSFRSPDSYSNQPQHF.

This clone has a single count. The chain is built from TRBV7-7 and TRBJ2-7, with D tentatively TRBD2 (6 bases). This CDR3 has 14 residues. The V end lost 5 bases, the J end lost 1 base, and 12 bases lay between the germline ends. CDR1 and CDR2 from the germline V gene are SSHAT and FNYEAQ (reference sequence). The CDR3 nucleotides are TGTGCCAGCAGCCCCGGGGCGGGATCCTACGAGCAGTACTTC. It is translated as CASSPGAGSYEQYF.

The chain recombines TRBV6-1 with TRBJ2-5; 7 bases match TRBD1. The germline CDR1 and CDR2 sequences are MNHNS and SASEGT. This CDR3 region has 14 residues. V gave up 2 bases and J gave up 3 bases; unmatched junction bases: 3. CDR3 sequence (DNA): TGTGCCAGCAGTGAAAGGGGGCTAGAAGAGACCCAGTACTTC. Amino acids: CASSERGLEETQYF.

The chain couples TRBV5-4 to TRBJ2-6, with TRBD1 matching 12 bases. V was pared by 3 bases and J by 0 bases, with 10 bases of the junction left unmatched. The CDR3 runs 20 residues. Germline CDR1 SGHNT, CDR2 YYREEE (reference sequence). The CDR3: CASSWDRGRGPYSGANVLTF. DNA of the CDR3: TGTGCCAGCAGCTGGGACAGGGGGCGGGGGCCCTACTCTGGGGCCAACGTCCTGACTTTC. Filled out from reference TRBV5-4 and TRBJ2-6, the complete variable domain reads ETGVTQSPTHLIKTRGQQVTLRCSSQSGHNTVSWYQQALGQGPQFIFQYYREEENGRGNFPPRFSGLQFPNYSSELNVNALELDDSALYLCASSWDRGRGPYSGANVLTFGAGSRLTVL.

The chain links TRBV5-6 to TRBJ2-7; TRBD1 aligns across 9 bases. The junction had 5 bases not matched to a gene; V was cut back by 4 bases and J by 6 bases. Germline CDR1 is SGHDT and CDR2 is YYEEEE. The CDR3 is made up of 13 amino acids. CDR3 bases: TGTGCCAGCAGCCTTGGGACAGGGAGCGAGCAGTACTTC. Protein sequence: CASSLGTGSEQYF.

This clone was seen once. The J gene is TRBJ1-6, the V gene TRBV2; TRBD1 is a possible D gene (6 bases). CDR1 is SNHLY, CDR2 FYNNEI, per germline. This CDR3 contains 16 residues. V lost 5 bases, J lost 4 bases, and 15 bases lay in between. CDR3 nucleotides: TGTGCCAGCAGTTACTCGGACAGTCGTTATAATTCACCCCTCCACTTT. Encoded protein: CASSYSDSRYNSPLHF.

The chain links TRBV9 to TRBJ2-5, with 7 bases identical to TRBD2. The J call is in doubt because the DNA end fits TRBJ2-7 better. The CDR3 is 14 residues long. CDR1 and CDR2 (germline): SGDLS, YYNGEE. The CDR3 DNA sequence: TGTGCCAGCAGCGTAGGTGGGAGGGACCACGAGCAGTACTTC. Translating gives CASSVGGRDHEQYF.

The chain links TRBV7-9 to TRBJ2-1; D gene ambiguous. The CDR3 has 14 residues. Germline-derived CDR1 and CDR2 are SEHNR and FQNEAQ (reference sequence). Trimming stripped 6 bases from V and 4 bases from J, with 13 bases between. This chain's CDR3 is CASSSVTLYNEQFF. In DNA form, the CDR3 reads TGTGCCAGCAGTAGTGTCACGCTATACAATGAGCAGTTCTTC.

This clone was seen only a few times. This chain uses TRBV6-1 with TRBJ1-1, with D possibly being TRBD1 (5 bases). The germline gives CDR1 MNHNS, CDR2 SASEGT. V shed 5 bases and J shed 3 bases, with 13 bases lying between them. This CDR3 has 14 residues. The CDR3 is CASSSDRADTEAFF. In nucleotides, the CDR3 is TGTGCCAGCAGTTCTGACAGAGCCGACACTGAAGCTTTCTTT.

The count of this clone is one. The gene calls are TRBV5-1 and TRBJ1-4; maybe TRBD1 (6 bases). The CDR3 loop spans 14 amino acids. The germline V and J ends were trimmed by 1 base and 6 bases, with 10 bases remaining between them. Germline loops: CDR1 SGHRS, CDR2 YFSETQ. For the CDR3, the DNA is TGCGCCAGCAGCTTGAAACAGGGTGATGAAAAACTGTTTTTT. Translating gives CASSLKQGDEKLFF.

The J gene is TRBJ1-2, the V gene TRBV5-1; a possible D gene is TRBD1 (5 bases). CDR1 is SGHRS and CDR2 is YFSETQ in the germline V gene. This CDR3 has 15 amino acids. V was clipped by 0 bases and J by 0 bases, with 9 bases between them. The CDR3, as DNA: TGCGCCAGCAGCTTGGAGGGGCAGGCTAACTATGGCTACACCTTC. This codes for CASSLEGQANYGYTF.

This chain uses TRBV10-1 with TRBJ2-7, with 11 bases matching TRBD1. Losses at the gene ends were 5 bases for V and 3 bases for J; bases not matched to a gene: 9. This CDR3 has 16 residues. CDR1 WNHNN and CDR2 SYGVQD come from the germline V gene (reference sequence). The CDR3 region is CASSPQGTGGDYEQYF. CDR3 DNA: TGCGCCAGCAGTCCCCAAGGGACAGGGGGAGACTACGAGCAGTACTTC.

The gene calls are TRBV5-6 and TRBJ2-5; the D is unclear. Looked up from germline, CDR1 is SGHDT and CDR2 is YYEEEE. The CDR3 totals 13 residues. V dropped 7 bases and J dropped 2 bases, with 12 bases sitting between them. CDR3 residues: CASSPYSQETQYF. CDR3 sequence (DNA): TGTGCCAGCTCGCCCTACTCTCAAGAGACCCAGTACTTC. The full variable domain, its missing parts supplied by reference TRBV5-6 and TRBJ2-5, is DAGVTQSPTHLIKTRGQQVTLRCSPKSGHDTVSWYQQALGQGPQFIFQYYEEEERQRGNFPDRFSGHQFPNYSSELNVNALLLGDSALYLCASSPYSQETQYFGPGTRLLVL.

This clone was observed a single time. The chain uses TRBV28 and TRBJ2-5; D is uncertain. Germline loops: CDR1 MDHEN, CDR2 SYDVKM. V was cut by 6 bases and J by 3 bases, with 5 bases left in between. The CDR3 totals 11 residues. In DNA, the CDR3 is TGTGCCAGCAGCGGAGAAGAGACCCAGTACTTC. Its protein product is CASSGEETQYF.

This clone was counted only a few times. This sequence joins TRBV4-1 and TRBJ1-5; 9 bases match TRBD1. Per the germline V gene, CDR1 is MGHRA and CDR2 is YSYEKL. V dropped 1 base and J dropped 4; count of bases not matched to a gene: 2. This CDR3 region has 15 residues. The CDR3: CASSQAGTGNQPQHF. The CDR3 DNA follows: TGCGCCAGCAGCCAAGCCGGGACAGGGAATCAGCCCCAGCATTTT.

V is TRBV5-1 and J is TRBJ2-7; D perhaps matches TRBD2 (6 bases). Deletions cut 1 base from V and 1 base from J, with 12 bases between. The germline V gene has CDR1 SGHRS and CDR2 YFSETQ. The length of the CDR3 is 15 residues. CDR3 nucleotides: TGCGCCAGCAGCTTGCAGACGGGAGTATCCTACGAGCAGTACTTC. Residues: CASSLQTGVSYEQYF. Full variable domain (remainder filled in from reference TRBV5-1 and TRBJ2-7): KAGVTQTPRYLIKTRGQQVTLSCSPISGHRSVSWYQQTPGQGLQFLFEYFSETQRNKGNFPGRFSGRQFSNSRSEMNVSTLELGDSALYLCASSLQTGVSYEQYFGPGTRLTVT.

V gene TRBV5-1 combines with J gene TRBJ2-5; 8 nucleotides line up with TRBD1. The CDR3 length is 14 residues. Germline V gene data show CDR1 as SGHRS and CDR2 as YFSETQ. The J segment lost 5 bases and the V segment lost 7 bases, leaving 10 bases of the junction unmatched. DNA for the CDR3: TGCGCCAGCCGGACAGGGCCTACGGGGGAGACCCAGTACTTC. Translation gives CASRTGPTGETQYF.

This clone has ten or more counts. The CDR3, as DNA: TGTGCCAGTAGTATTGATCTTTGGAGTAGGGGCCAGTACTTC. As protein: CASSIDLWSRGQYF. This chain links TRBV19 with TRBJ2-5, with D possibly being TRBD1 (5 bases). This CDR3 is 14 amino acids long. In germline, CDR1 is LNHDA, CDR2 SQIVND (reference sequence). Trimming removed 3 bases at V and 10 bases at J, with 18 bases between.

This chain uses TRBV5-1 with TRBJ2-4, with D maybe TRBD1 (7 bases). CDR3 length: 16 residues. The V end was cut by 0 bases, the J end by 3 bases, with 13 bases between. Germline lookup yields CDR1 SGHRS and CDR2 YFSETQ. This chain's CDR3 is CASSLDPGGGKNIQYF. The CDR3 DNA is TGCGCCAGCAGCTTGGATCCAGGGGGAGGCAAAAACATTCAGTACTTC.

The chain joins TRBV30 to TRBJ2-1, with TRBD2 matching 8 bases. Trimming at V came to 1 base and at J to 3 bases, leaving 8 bases not matched to a gene. The CDR3 has 16 residues. Germline V gives CDR1 GTSNPN, CDR2 SVGIG (reference sequence). DNA of the CDR3: TGTGCCTGGAGTGATAAGCGGGGGATCGTCTACAATGAGCAGTTCTTC. This encodes CAWSDKRGIVYNEQFF. Full variable domain (missing parts from reference TRBV30 and TRBJ2-1): SQTIHQWPATLVQPVGSPLSLECTVEGTSNPNLYWYRQAAGRGLQLLFYSVGIGQISSEVPQNLSASRPQDRQFILSSKKLLLSDSGFYLCAWSDKRGIVYNEQFFGPGTRLTVL.

A note on this clone: One end of the junction varies from germline; a read error may be responsible. J is TRBJ1-2 and V is TRBV7-9; 9 bases fit TRBD1. Germline CDR1 SEHNR, CDR2 FQNEAQ (reference sequence). This CDR3 spans 15 amino acids. CDR3 region: CSSSPRGQGILGYTF. The CDR3 bases are TGTTCCAGCAGCCCCCGTGGACAGGGGATCCTAGGCTACACCTTC.

This chain links TRBV30 with TRBJ1-1; D is ambiguous. Germline V gene lookup returns CDR1 GTSNPN and CDR2 SVGIG (reference sequence). This CDR3 has 13 amino acids. V was shortened by 6 bases and J by 1 base, with 12 bases between the two germline ends. The CDR3 sequence is CACPSPGNTEAFF. CDR3 nucleotides: TGTGCCTGCCCCTCCCCAGGGAACACTGAAGCTTTCTTT.

This sequence joins TRBV7-6 and TRBJ2-5; 8 nucleotides agree with TRBD2. Losses at the gene ends were 8 bases for V and 1 base for J; bases not matched to a gene: 9. The CDR3 is made up of 15 amino acids. CDR1 SGHVS and CDR2 FNYEAQ come from the germline V gene. DNA of the CDR3: TGTGCCAGCTCGAGGCTAGCGGGCCCCCAAGAGACCCAGTACTTC. It translates to CASSRLAGPQETQYF.

The rearrangement links TRBV10-3 to TRBJ2-5, with a weak D call TRBD1 (6 bases). The germline CDR1 and CDR2 sequences are ENHRY and SYGVKD. The CDR3 is made up of 15 amino acids. V lost 10 bases and J lost 1, with 19 bases in between. The CDR3 spells CATWDPEQGQETQYF. The CDR3 DNA reads as TGTGCCACCTGGGACCCGGAACAGGGCCAAGAGACCCAGTACTTC.

The chain carries TRBV5-1 and TRBJ2-7, with 7 positions matching TRBD1. J was trimmed by 4 bases and V by 3 bases; bases with no gene match: 7. Germline loops: CDR1 SGHRS, CDR2 YFSETQ. This CDR3 contains 14 residues. The CDR3, as DNA: TGCGCCAGCAGCTCGGGACAGAGGGGATACGAGCAGTACTTC. Translation gives CASSSGQRGYEQYF.